Below are 27 T cell receptor beta chains sequenced from a single sample in a study of blood T cell repertoires in COVID-19. Using immunoSEQ multiplex PCR, the repertoire was profiled, and TCRdb retains in-frame clones only, with some absent. The profile shows 100,000 to 110,000 clones, about 84% of them singletons. Specimen: peripheral blood. The receptors here all came from a human donor in a cohort sampled during active COVID-19.

The rearrangement uses TRBV3-1 (or the pseudogene TRBV3-2) and TRBJ2-7; tentatively, D is TRBD2 (6 bases). Trimming cost V 1 base and J 0 bases, with 10 bases left between them. The CDR3 sequence is 15 residues long. CDR1 and CDR2 (germline): LGHDT, YNNKEL (reference sequence). The CDR3 nucleotides are TGTGCCAGCAGCCAAGGGGCCGGGAGCTCCTACGAGCAGTACTTC. Translation: CASSQGAGSSYEQYF.

J is TRBJ2-1 and V is TRBV7-8; D not resolved. Trimming left V 3 bases short and J 10 bases short, with 7 bases between. CDR1 is SGHVS, CDR2 FQNEAQ, per germline. The CDR3 runs 11 residues. CDR3 coding DNA: TGTGCCAGCAGCTTGAGCAGGGAGCAGTTCTTC. Translating gives CASSLSREQFF. The variable domain in full, completed from reference TRBV7-8 and TRBJ2-1, reads GAGVSQSPRYKVAKRGQDVALRCDPISGHVSLFWYQQALGQGPEFLTYFQNEAQLDKSGLPSDRFFAERPEGSVSTLKIQRTQQEDSAVYLCASSLSREQFFGPGTRLTVL.

This clone was detected a few times. The chain recombines TRBV6-2 or TRBV6-3 with TRBJ2-2, with no clear D. The germline gives CDR1 MNHEY, CDR2 SVGEGT. Trimming shortened V by 0 bases and J by 5 bases, and 19 bases separated the two germline ends. The CDR3 covers 18 residues. CDR3 in DNA: TGTGCCAGCAGTTACTCGATCAGAAGTCATATCGTTACCGGGGAGCTGTTTTTT. Amino acid sequence: CASSYSIRSHIVTGELFF.

V gene TRBV5-6 combines with J gene TRBJ2-7; TRBD2 aligns across 9 bases. Losses at the gene ends were 0 bases for V and 4 bases for J; bases not matched to a gene: 2. Germline CDR1 reads SGHDT; CDR2 reads YYEEEE. This CDR3 has 14 residues. DNA for the CDR3: TGTGCCAGCAGCTTGGTTAGCGGGAGATACGAGCAGTACTTC. Its translation is CASSLVSGRYEQYF.

The chain links TRBV10-3 to TRBJ2-2; 8 bases are shared with TRBD1. The CDR3 totals 15 residues. The trim removed 2 bases at V and 1 base at J, leaving 0 bases unmatched. The germline CDR1 and CDR2 sequences are ENHRY and SYGVKD. DNA of the CDR3: TGTGCCATCAGTGAGGGACAGGGGAACACCGGGGAGCTGTTTTTT. Translating it yields CAISEGQGNTGELFF.

The chain employs TRBV5-1 and TRBJ2-7; 7 bases match TRBD2. V shed 4 bases and J 2 bases; nucleotides not matched to a gene: 9. The CDR3 has 15 residues. Germline V gives CDR1 SGHRS, CDR2 YFSETQ. CDR3: CASSPTPGGPYEQYF. Here the CDR3 DNA reads TGCGCCAGCAGCCCTACCCCGGGAGGACCCTACGAGCAGTACTTC. The variable domain in full, with the rest retrieved from reference TRBV5-1 and TRBJ2-7, is KAGVTQTPRYLIKTRGQQVTLSCSPISGHRSVSWYQQTPGQGLQFLFEYFSETQRNKGNFPGRFSGRQFSNSRSEMNVSTLELGDSALYLCASSPTPGGPYEQYFGPGTRLTVT.

The V gene is TRBV28, the J gene TRBJ2-1, with TRBD2 matching 10 bases. The trim removed 8 bases at V and 5 bases at J, leaving 3 bases unmatched. The germline V gene encodes CDR1 MDHEN and CDR2 SYDVKM. The CDR3 length is 13 residues. CDR3 loop: CASGTSANNEQFF. In DNA form, the CDR3 reads TGTGCCAGCGGGACTAGCGCAAACAATGAGCAGTTCTTC.

The V gene is TRBV7-8, the J gene TRBJ2-6, with D possibly being TRBD2 (5 bases). CDR1 is SGHVS and CDR2 is FQNEAQ in the germline V gene. The CDR3 loop spans 17 amino acids. The germline V and J ends were trimmed by 1 base and 0 bases, with 10 bases remaining between them. The CDR3 sequence is CASSLVDEGSGANVLTF. For the CDR3, the DNA is TGTGCCAGCAGCTTAGTAGATGAGGGCTCTGGGGCCAACGTCCTGACTTTC.

V and J are TRBV9 and TRBJ1-2, with D possibly being TRBD1 (5 bases). The germline CDR1 and CDR2 sequences are SGDLS and YYNGEE. V was trimmed by 5 bases and J by 0 bases, leaving 11 bases between them. This CDR3 has 14 amino acids. As DNA, the CDR3 is TGTGCCAGCAGTAGGGGTGGCACTAACTATGGCTACACCTTC. Amino acids: CASSRGGTNYGYTF.

The chain carries TRBV9 and TRBJ1-6; weak D call: TRBD1 (6 bases). The CDR3 consists of 12 residues. CDR1 and CDR2 (germline): SGDLS, YYNGEE. V lost 4 bases and J 13 bases, leaving 12 bases between the germline ends. CDR3 region: CASSNTGSPLHF. CDR3 bases: TGTGCCAGCAGCAACACAGGGAGCCCCCTCCACTTT.

This chain connects TRBV3-1 (or the pseudogene TRBV3-2) to TRBJ2-3; D is unresolved. V lost 1 base and J 2 bases, leaving 13 bases between the germline ends. The CDR3 extends over 16 amino acids. Germline V gene lookup returns CDR1 LGHDT and CDR2 YNNKEL (reference sequence). CDR3 residues: CASSQGRGGVTDTQYF. In nucleotides, the CDR3 is TGTGCCAGCAGCCAAGGTCGCGGCGGCGTCACAGATACGCAGTATTTT.

This clone came up a few times. V is TRBV30 and J is TRBJ2-2; 8 bases map to TRBD1. The J segment lost 3 bases and the V segment lost 5 bases, leaving 5 bases of the junction unmatched. This CDR3 comprises 14 residues. The germline CDR1 and CDR2 sequences are GTSNPN and SVGIG (reference sequence). CDR3 coding DNA: TGTGCCTGGCGAACAGGGGGGTACACCGGGGAGCTGTTTTTT. It specifies CAWRTGGYTGELFF. Supplemented by reference TRBV30 and TRBJ2-2, the full variable domain reads SQTIHQWPATLVQPVGSPLSLECTVEGTSNPNLYWYRQAAGRGLQLLFYSVGIGQISSEVPQNLSASRPQDRQFILSSKKLLLSDSGFYLCAWRTGGYTGELFFGEGSRLTVL.

The chain employs TRBV10-3 and TRBJ1-1; D unresolved. Trimming cost V 6 bases and J 2 bases, with 13 bases left between them. This CDR3 region has 14 residues. Germline V lookup: CDR1 ENHRY, CDR2 SYGVKD. CDR3 bases: TGTGCCATCAGGGCCGGGAGATTAAACACTGAAGCTTTCTTT. Translating it yields CAIRAGRLNTEAFF.

V is TRBV11-3 and J is TRBJ2-1; 14 bases fit TRBD2. Germline CDR1 SGHNT, CDR2 YENEEA. The CDR3 covers 15 residues. Germline trimming cut 4 bases from V and 12 bases from J; bases unmatched to any gene: 8. CDR3 region: CASSSGTSGRIGQFF. The CDR3 nucleotides read TGTGCCAGCAGCTCAGGGACTAGCGGGAGAATTGGGCAGTTCTTC.

This chain links TRBV2 with TRBJ1-1; a weak D match, TRBD1 (5 bases). CDR1 SNHLY and CDR2 FYNNEI come from the germline V gene. The CDR3 spans 15 residues. V lost 5 bases to trimming and J lost 3 bases, with 16 bases between them. The CDR3 here is CASSSSRARDTEAFF. CDR3 sequence (DNA): TGTGCCAGCAGTAGCAGCAGGGCCAGGGACACTGAAGCTTTCTTT.

This rearrangement joins TRBV5-1 to TRBJ1-2, with a weak D call TRBD1 (6 bases). Germline-derived CDR1 and CDR2 are SGHRS and YFSETQ. The CDR3 sequence is 14 residues long. V gave up 4 bases and J gave up 4 bases, with 14 bases separating them. The CDR3 DNA follows: TGCGCCAGCAGCCCCTCTACAGGGTTCTATGGCTACACCTTC. It yields the protein CASSPSTGFYGYTF.

This chain uses TRBV7-8 with TRBJ1-2; 8 nucleotides match TRBD1. From germline, CDR1 is SGHVS and CDR2 FQNEAQ. V lost 4 bases and J lost 4; bases outside the gene matches: 8. The CDR3 extends over 15 amino acids. The CDR3 DNA sequence: TGTGCCAGCAGCTCTCGGACAGGGACTCGCTATGGCTACACCTTC. It codes for CASSSRTGTRYGYTF.

The gene calls are TRBV5-4 and TRBJ2-2; possible D gene TRBD1, 7 bases. V lost 4 bases and J 4 bases, leaving 11 bases between the germline ends. CDR1 and CDR2 from the germline V gene are SGHNT and YYREEE (reference sequence). CDR3 length: 14 amino acids. Here the CDR3 reads CASSRQGGTGELFF. The CDR3 coding sequence is TGTGCCAGCAGCCGACAGGGAGGCACCGGGGAGCTGTTTTTT.

The chain has TRBV19 and TRBJ1-6, with no clear D. This CDR3 comprises 14 residues. Germline assignment: CDR1 LNHDA and CDR2 SQIVND (reference sequence). The ends were cut back, 6 bases at V and 5 bases at J, with 11 bases in the middle. CDR3: CASRVHGDNSPLHF. DNA for the CDR3: TGTGCCAGTAGAGTACACGGGGATAATTCACCCCTCCACTTT.

The rearrangement uses TRBV4-1 and TRBJ1-6; D not resolved. The V gene lost 1 base and the J gene lost 9 bases, with 7 bases spanning the gap. CDR1 and CDR2 from the germline V gene are MGHRA and YSYEKL. This CDR3 is built from 13 residues. This chain's CDR3 is CASSQVYGSPLHF. CDR3 sequence (DNA): TGCGCCAGCAGCCAAGTTTACGGTTCACCCCTCCACTTT.

V gene TRBV4-1 combines with J gene TRBJ2-4, with D possibly matching TRBD2 (5 bases). V gave up 1 base and J gave up 2 bases, with 12 bases separating them. Germline V lookup: CDR1 MGHRA, CDR2 YSYEKL. This CDR3 has 16 amino acids. For the CDR3, the DNA is TGCGCCAGCAGCCAAGGGAACAGAGGGACCAAAAACATTCAGTACTTC. It encodes CASSQGNRGTKNIQYF.

The V and J genes are TRBV5-1 and TRBJ2-7; D is possibly TRBD1 (5 bases). Germline CDR1 is SGHRS and CDR2 is YFSETQ. V was trimmed by 1 base and J by 7 bases, leaving 6 bases between them. The CDR3 loop spans 11 amino acids. In DNA, the CDR3 is TGCGCCAGCAGCTTGAGGGGTGAGCAGTACTTC. This encodes CASSLRGEQYF.

The genes are TRBV5-4 and TRBJ2-2; 10 bases fit TRBD2. Germline lookup yields CDR1 SGHNT and CDR2 YYREEE (reference sequence). Losses at the gene ends were 3 bases for V and 2 bases for J; bases not matched to a gene: 7. There are 17 residues in the CDR3. The CDR3 coding sequence is TGTGCCAGCAGCTCGCCGACTAGCGGGCGAAACACCGGGGAGCTGTTTTTT. Translated: CASSSPTSGRNTGELFF.

The CDR3 bases are TGTGCCAGCAGCCAACTCAACTCTAACTATGGCTACACCTTC. This sequence encodes CASSQLNSNYGYTF. The chain has TRBV14 and TRBJ1-2; D is undetermined. Per germline, CDR1 SGHDN and CDR2 FVKESK. This CDR3 is 14 amino acids long. V was shortened by 2 bases and J by 0 bases, with 7 bases between the two germline ends.

The chain uses TRBV19 and TRBJ2-5, with TRBD2 matching 13 bases. The V gene's germline CDR1 is LNHDA and CDR2 SQIVND (reference sequence). The V segment lost 3 bases and the J segment 4 bases; nucleotides outside the gene matches: 2. The CDR3 contains 15 residues. The CDR3: CASSMGLAGRETQYF. DNA for the CDR3: TGTGCCAGTAGTATGGGACTAGCGGGGAGAGAGACCCAGTACTTC.

This chain's CDR3 is CASSHPLGQALNRDTQYF. CDR3 in DNA: TGCGCCAGCAGCCACCCCCTGGGACAGGCCCTGAACCGAGATACGCAGTATTTT. The chain joins TRBV4-1 to TRBJ2-3; 8 bases align to TRBD1. The CDR3 is 18 amino acids. Germline values: CDR1 MGHRA, CDR2 YSYEKL. The V gene end was trimmed by 3 bases and the J gene end by 5 bases; junction bases not matched to a gene: 16.

V and J are TRBV25-1 and TRBJ2-3; 7 nucleotides line up with TRBD1. The V gene end was trimmed by 8 bases and the J gene end by 4 bases; junction bases not matched to a gene: 6. CDR3 length: 13 residues. Germline loops: CDR1 MGHDK, CDR2 SYGVNS. The CDR3 protein is CASGRQGADTQYF. CDR3 coding DNA: TGTGCCAGCGGACGACAGGGCGCAGATACGCAGTATTTT.